Sequencing of this TCR beta chain was carried out in a study of cytomegalovirus exposure and HLA in healthy donors. The PCR made use of 60 Vbeta and 13 Jbeta primers. Generated by immunoSEQ multiplex PCR, the TCRdb table keeps only in-frame clones and is missing some. The table shows about 150,000 clones, with 50% to 75% occurring only once. V lost 1 base, J lost 5 bases, and 8 bases lay in between. Germline CDR1 is MNHEY and CDR2 is SMNVEV (reference sequence). This CDR3 region has 13 residues. This clonotype originated in a woman in her twenties or thirties in good health and CMV-seropositive. Sequenced: PBMCs. The V gene is TRBV27, the J gene TRBJ1-1; D is unresolved. Written as DNA, the CDR3 is TGTGCCAGCAGTTTATTACGGGGAACTGAAGCTTTCTTT. As protein: CASSLLRGTEAFF.